Listed below are T cell receptor beta chains from one sample, sequenced in a study of cytomegalovirus exposure and HLA in healthy donors. Some clones are missing from TCRdb's copy, which holds only in-frame ones; the method was immunoSEQ multiplex PCR. The sample lists 110,000 to 150,000 clones; roughly a tenth were seen once. Sequencing was done on a sample of PBMCs. Receptors originate from a male donor in good health and CMV-seronegative. CDR3s include the opening cysteine and the closing phenylalanine or tryptophan. A D gene is named only where the DNA matches it firmly. Expanded clones are given a class, and other clones once, few, many or no size at all.

D gene	V gene	clone size	J gene	CDR3 DNA	CDR3 protein
TRBD1	TRBV7-9	few	TRBJ2-6	TGTGCCAGCAACAAATGGAGGGACAGGGGAGTGATTGGGGCCAACGTCCTGACTTTC	CASNKWRDRGVIGANVLTF
.	TRBV5-1	few	TRBJ2-1	TGCGCCAGCAGCTTGGCCACCTCCCTGAGGAACAATGAGCAGTTCTTC	CASSLATSLRNNEQFF
.	TRBV4-2	.	TRBJ2-2	TGTGCCAGCAGCCAATTGGACAGTACAACCGGGGAGCTGTTTTTT	CASSQLDSTTGELFF
TRBD2	TRBV7-8	few	TRBJ2-1	TGTGCCAGCAGGGGGGGGTGGGGCTCTGAGCAGTTCTTC	CASRGGWGSEQFF
TRBD2	TRBV6-5	few	TRBJ2-7	TGTGCCAGCAGCCCTCCGGGGGGGAGGATCCACGAGCAGTACTTC	CASSPPGGRIHEQYF
.	TRBV4-3	.	TRBJ2-7	TGCGCCAGCAGCCAAGGAGCGCAGGGCCGCAGTGAGCAGTACTTC	CASSQGAQGRSEQYF
TRBD2	TRBV28	.	TRBJ2-1	TGTGCCAGCAGTTTTTCGCGGGAGGGGGGGGATGAGCAGTTCTTC	CASSFSREGGDEQFF
.	TRBV12-2	.	TRBJ1-2	TGTGCTTCCCACCGCAGGAGGGGCCGGGACAGAGGGTATGGCTACACCTTC	CASHRRRGRDRGYGYTF
TRBD2	TRBV30	.	TRBJ2-2	TGTGCTCTGGGAGGGAGCGGCGGGGAGCTGTTTTTT	CALGGSGGELFF
.	TRBV7-9	.	TRBJ1-1	TGTGCCAGCAGCTTAGGGGGGAGGGACACTGAAGCTTTCTTT	CASSLGGRDTEAFF
.	TRBV6-6	few	TRBJ1-1	TGTGCCAGCAGCCCCGGGAGAGGGAACACTGAAGCTTTCTTT	CASSPGRGNTEAFF
.	TRBV21-1	few	TRBJ1-5	TGTGCCAGCAGCAACGCGGACAGGGGAATAGGGGTGAAGTATCAGCCCCAGCATTTT	CASSNADRGIGVKYQPQHF
.	TRBV28	.	TRBJ1-5	TGTGCCAGCAGTGGGCAGGCTCGACAGCCCCAGCATTTT	CASSGQARQPQHF
.	TRBV7-2	.	TRBJ1-2	TGTGCCAGCAGCTCCAATTACAGGGTTTCGGACGGCTACACCTTC	CASSSNYRVSDGYTF
.	TRBV19	few	TRBJ2-7	TGTGCCAGTAGTATAGCGGGGGGACACCTCACCTACGAGCAGTACTTC	CASSIAGGHLTYEQYF
.	TRBV19	.	TRBJ2-2	TGTGCCAGTAGTATACGAGAATCCGGGGAGCTGTTTTTT	CASSIRESGELFF
TRBD1	TRBV5-1	few	TRBJ1-1	TGCGCCAGCAGCCCAGACAGGGGAAACGCTGAAGCTTTCTTT	CASSPDRGNAEAFF
TRBD2	TRBV13	few	TRBJ2-1	TGTGCCACGGGACTAGCGGGAGTTAATGAGCAGTTCTTC	CATGLAGVNEQFF
TRBD2	TRBV11-3	.	TRBJ2-1	TGTGCCAGCAGCCCCGCCGGGACTAGCGGGAGGCTTTCCTACAATGAGCAGTTCTTC	CASSPAGTSGRLSYNEQFF
TRBD1	TRBV15	.	TRBJ1-4	TGTGCCACCAGCAGAGATTGGGGGCAGGGGGGAAAACTGTTTTTT	CATSRDWGQGGKLFF
.	TRBV28	.	TRBJ1-5	TGTGCCAGCAGTTCCTCCCTCGGTCAGCCCCAGCATTTT	CASSSSLGQPQHF
TRBD2	TRBV6-1	.	TRBJ2-3	TGTGCCAGCAGTGAAGGCGGGGGGGCCACTAGCACAGATACGCAGTATTTT	CASSEGGGATSTDTQYF
.	TRBV19	.	TRBJ1-5	TGTGCCAGTAGTTCGACAGACCATAGCAATCAGCCCCAGCATTTT	CASSSTDHSNQPQHF
.	TRBV6-4	few	TRBJ2-2	TGTGCCAGCTCGGCCGAGGCGTACACCGGGGAGCTGTTTTTT	CASSAEAYTGELFF
TRBD1	TRBV7-9	few	TRBJ2-7	TGTGCCAGCAGCTTACGCGACAGGGAATACGAGCAGTACTTC	CASSLRDREYEQYF
.	TRBV28	.	TRBJ2-3	TGTGCCAGCAGTTACCGAGGCGGGGAGGATACGCAGTATTTT	CASSYRGGEDTQYF
TRBD2	TRBV28	.	TRBJ2-2	TGTGCCAGCAGGGACCCCCCGGGGGGTAGTAGAATGGAGAACACCGGGGAGCTGTTTTTT	CASRDPPGGSRMENTGELFF
.	TRBV2	.	TRBJ2-1	TGTGCCAGCAGTGAGGCGGGGAAGAGATGGGAGCAGTTCTTC	CASSEAGKRWEQFF
TRBD1	TRBV5-1	few	TRBJ2-7	TGCGCCAGCAGCGCCGCAGGGGGTAGTACTTACGAGCAGTACTTC	CASSAAGGSTYEQYF
.	TRBV15	.	TRBJ2-7	TGTGCCACCAGCAGAGATTACGGGACAACATACGAGCAGTACTTC	CATSRDYGTTYEQYF